The rows below give T cell receptor beta chains drawn from one sample of a study of blood T cell repertoires in COVID-19. The method was immunoSEQ multiplex PCR; TCRdb's version includes in-frame clones alone and lacks a portion of them. The repertoire holds roughly 150,000 clones, 65% to 85% seen once, with roughly a tenth in the top ten. The material sequenced was peripheral blood. The receptors shown here come from a man between 65 and 80 years old with active or convalescent COVID-19. Each CDR3 is given with its conserved first and last residue. The D gene is left open where the match is weak. The size entry is marked missing in some rows and otherwise reads once, few, many or a size class.

j_call: TRBJ2-3; v_call: TRBV18; d_call: NA; clone_size: NA; cdr3_nt: TGTGCCAGCTCACCCTCATACGGCAGGGGTTCGACAGATACGCAGTATTTT; cdr3_aa: CASSPSYGRGSTDTQYF
j_call: TRBJ2-1; v_call: TRBV5-5; d_call: TRBD2; clone_size: NA; cdr3_nt: TGTGCCAGCAGCTCGATGGGACTAGCGGGACTAAGCTCCTACAATGAGCAGTTCTTC; cdr3_aa: CASSSMGLAGLSSYNEQFF
j_call: TRBJ2-7; v_call: TRBV9; d_call: NA; clone_size: NA; cdr3_nt: TGTGCCAGCAGCGTAGAGGACATCTACGACGAGCAGTACTTC; cdr3_aa: CASSVEDIYDEQYF
j_call: TRBJ2-3; v_call: TRBV3-1/TRBV3-2; d_call: NA; clone_size: once; cdr3_nt: TGTGCCAGCCGGAGGGACACAGATACGCAGTATTTT; cdr3_aa: CASRRDTDTQYF
j_call: TRBJ2-3; v_call: TRBV5-5; d_call: NA; clone_size: once; cdr3_nt: TGTGCCAGCAGCCCCTGGGACAAGAGCACAGATACGCAGTATTTT; cdr3_aa: CASSPWDKSTDTQYF
j_call: TRBJ2-7; v_call: TRBV6-5; d_call: TRBD1; clone_size: once; cdr3_nt: TGTGCCAGCAGCCTACAGGGGGCTAACTACGAGCAGTACTTC; cdr3_aa: CASSLQGANYEQYF
j_call: TRBJ2-7; v_call: TRBV20-1; d_call: TRBD1; clone_size: NA; cdr3_nt: TGCAGTCCGGGACAGGGTAGGGAGCAGTACTTC; cdr3_aa: CSPGQGREQYF
j_call: TRBJ2-2; v_call: TRBV10-3; d_call: TRBD1; clone_size: NA; cdr3_nt: TGTGCCATCCGGGGGGGGACAGGGGCAAAGGCCGGGGAGCTGTTTTTT; cdr3_aa: CAIRGGTGAKAGELFF
j_call: TRBJ2-1; v_call: TRBV3-1/TRBV3-2; d_call: TRBD2; clone_size: NA; cdr3_nt: TGTGCCAGCAGCCAAACTAGCGGAGACTACAATGAGCAGTTCTTC; cdr3_aa: CASSQTSGDYNEQFF
j_call: TRBJ1-2; v_call: TRBV5-8; d_call: NA; clone_size: NA; cdr3_nt: TGTGCCAGCAGCTTTAGTCACTATGGCTACACCTTC; cdr3_aa: CASSFSHYGYTF
j_call: TRBJ2-5; v_call: TRBV2; d_call: NA; clone_size: NA; cdr3_nt: TGTGCCAGCAGTGACGGTTTTGGGAGGGAGACCCAGTACTTC; cdr3_aa: CASSDGFGRETQYF
j_call: TRBJ2-5; v_call: TRBV9; d_call: TRBD2; clone_size: NA; cdr3_nt: TGTGCCAGCAGCACAGGGACTAGCGTCCAAGAGACCCAGTACTTC; cdr3_aa: CASSTGTSVQETQYF
j_call: TRBJ2-7; v_call: TRBV28; d_call: TRBD2; clone_size: NA; cdr3_nt: TGTGCCACCTCAGCGGGAGGGCTATACGAGCAGTACTTC; cdr3_aa: CATSAGGLYEQYF
j_call: TRBJ2-7; v_call: TRBV28; d_call: NA; clone_size: NA; cdr3_nt: TGTGCCAGCAGTTTGGGAGATCGGGATCAGGACGAGCAGTACTTC; cdr3_aa: CASSLGDRDQDEQYF
j_call: TRBJ2-1; v_call: TRBV28; d_call: TRBD2; clone_size: NA; cdr3_nt: TGTGCCAGCAGACCGACTAGCGGGGTTTATAGTGAGCAGTTCTTC; cdr3_aa: CASRPTSGVYSEQFF
j_call: TRBJ1-2; v_call: TRBV2; d_call: TRBD1; clone_size: NA; cdr3_nt: TGTGCCAGCAGCGAGCCGACAGGGGATTTTATCTTGAACTATGGCTACACCTTC; cdr3_aa: CASSEPTGDFILNYGYTF
j_call: TRBJ1-1; v_call: TRBV5-5; d_call: TRBD1; clone_size: NA; cdr3_nt: TGTGCCAGCAGCCAGGGGGGTGGAGCTTTCTTT; cdr3_aa: CASSQGGGAFF
j_call: TRBJ2-2; v_call: TRBV9; d_call: TRBD1; clone_size: NA; cdr3_nt: TGTGCCAGCAGCGTAGTGGGACAGTCGCCCACCGGGGAGCTGTTTTTT; cdr3_aa: CASSVVGQSPTGELFF
j_call: TRBJ1-4; v_call: TRBV19; d_call: NA; clone_size: NA; cdr3_nt: TGTGCCAGTAGTCCGAGGACAGACTCTAATGAAAAACTGTTTTTT; cdr3_aa: CASSPRTDSNEKLFF
j_call: TRBJ2-3; v_call: TRBV2; d_call: TRBD2; clone_size: once; cdr3_nt: TGTGCCAGCAGCGCCGGGACTAGCGGCACAGATACGCAGTATTTT; cdr3_aa: CASSAGTSGTDTQYF
j_call: TRBJ1-2; v_call: TRBV7-2; d_call: NA; clone_size: NA; cdr3_nt: TGTGCCAGCAGCTTGGGCCCGGGAGCTAACTATGGCTACACCTTC; cdr3_aa: CASSLGPGANYGYTF
j_call: TRBJ1-6; v_call: TRBV12-2; d_call: NA; clone_size: once; cdr3_nt: TGTGCAAGTCGCCGGGCCGAAGGGGGAAATTCACCCCTCCACTTT; cdr3_aa: CASRRAEGGNSPLHF